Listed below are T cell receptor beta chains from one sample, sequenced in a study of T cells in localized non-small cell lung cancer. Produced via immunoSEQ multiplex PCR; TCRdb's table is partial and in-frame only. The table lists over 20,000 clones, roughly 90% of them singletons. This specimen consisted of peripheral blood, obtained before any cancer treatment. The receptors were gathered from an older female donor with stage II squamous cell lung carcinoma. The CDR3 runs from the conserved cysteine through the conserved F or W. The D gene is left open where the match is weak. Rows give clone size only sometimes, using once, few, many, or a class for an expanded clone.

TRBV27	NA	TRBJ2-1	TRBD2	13	CASRSGIYNEQFF	TGTGCCAGCAGAAGCGGGATCTACAATGAGCAGTTCTTC
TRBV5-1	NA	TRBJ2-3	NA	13	CASSRTSTDTQYF	TGCGCCAGCAGCCGCACTAGCACAGATACGCAGTATTTT
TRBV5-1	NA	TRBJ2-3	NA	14	CASSLDTGRDTQYF	TGCGCCAGCAGCTTGGATACAGGGAGGGATACGCAGTATTTT
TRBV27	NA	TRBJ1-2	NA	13	CASSFGGMSGYTF	TGTGCCAGCAGTTTCGGAGGGATGAGTGGCTACACCTTC
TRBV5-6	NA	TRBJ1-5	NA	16	CASSLKRGGGDQPQHF	TGTGCCAGCAGCCTCAAGCGGGGAGGGGGGGATCAGCCCCAGCATTTT
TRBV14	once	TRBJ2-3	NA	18	CASSQVQTGTSSTDTQYF	TGTGCCAGCAGCCAAGTCCAAACAGGGACGTCTAGCACAGATACGCAGTATTTT
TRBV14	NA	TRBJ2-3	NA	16	CASSPPPGRSADTQYF	TGTGCCAGCAGCCCGCCGCCGGGACGGAGTGCAGATACGCAGTATTTT
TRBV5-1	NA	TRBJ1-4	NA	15	CASSLVGEIAEKLFF	TGCGCCAGCAGCTTGGTTGGGGAAATTGCTGAAAAACTGTTTTTT
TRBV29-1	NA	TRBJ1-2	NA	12	CSVDPGDYGYTF	TGCAGCGTTGATCCAGGGGACTATGGCTACACCTTC
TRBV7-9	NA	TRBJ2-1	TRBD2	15	CASSPIAGVNNEQFF	TGTGCCAGCAGCCCTATAGCGGGAGTTAACAATGAGCAGTTCTTC
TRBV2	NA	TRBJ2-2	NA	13	CASSADLSRELFF	TGTGCCAGCAGTGCCGACCTTAGCCGGGAGCTGTTTTTT
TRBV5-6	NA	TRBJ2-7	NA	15	CASSSVGQFYQEQYF	TGTGCCAGCAGCTCGGTAGGACAGTTTTACCAAGAGCAGTACTTC
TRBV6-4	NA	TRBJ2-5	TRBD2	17	CASSGGELAGGPSAQYF	TGTGCCAGCAGCGGGGGGGAACTAGCGGGAGGGCCATCGGCCCAGTACTTC